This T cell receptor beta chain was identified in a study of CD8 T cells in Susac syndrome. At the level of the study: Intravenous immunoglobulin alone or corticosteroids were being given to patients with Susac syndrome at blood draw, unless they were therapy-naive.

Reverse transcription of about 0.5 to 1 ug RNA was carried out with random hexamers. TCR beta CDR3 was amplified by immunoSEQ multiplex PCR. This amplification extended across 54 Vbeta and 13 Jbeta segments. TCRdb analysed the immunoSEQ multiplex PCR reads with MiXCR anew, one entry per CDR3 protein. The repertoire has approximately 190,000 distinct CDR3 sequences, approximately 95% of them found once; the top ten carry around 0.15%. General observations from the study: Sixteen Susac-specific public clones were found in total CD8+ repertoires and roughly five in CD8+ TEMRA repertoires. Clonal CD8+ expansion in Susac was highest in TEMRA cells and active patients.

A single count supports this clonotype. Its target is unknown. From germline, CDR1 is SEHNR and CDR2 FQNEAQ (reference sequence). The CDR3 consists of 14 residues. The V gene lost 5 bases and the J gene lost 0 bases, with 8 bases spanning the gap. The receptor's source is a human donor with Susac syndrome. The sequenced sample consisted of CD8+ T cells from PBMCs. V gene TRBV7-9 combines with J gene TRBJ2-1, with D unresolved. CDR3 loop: CASSQPSSYNEQFF. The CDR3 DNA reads TGTGCCAGCAGCCAGCCCAGCTCCTACAATGAGCAGTTCTTC.